The source of this T cell receptor beta chain is a study of T cell responses to AZD1222 COVID-19 vaccine. Study-wide findings and caveats: Vaccine-related CD4 TCRs covered spike, predominating at 160-218 and 743-854.

A remark on this clone: Its antigen remains unidentified.

Per the germline V gene, CDR1 is MGHRA and CDR2 is YSYEKL. There are 13 residues in the CDR3. The V gene lost 0 bases and the J gene lost 0 bases, with 3 bases spanning the gap. Produced via immunoSEQ multiplex PCR; TCRdb's table is partial and in-frame only. The profile shows 98,000 or so clones, over 75% of them singletons. The sample in question was peripheral blood, obtained on day 0 of AZD1222 vaccination. This chain uses TRBV4-1 with TRBJ2-7; D is unresolved. The TCR originated in an adult in good health. The CDR3 here is CASSQDSSYEQYF. The CDR3 coding sequence is TGCGCCAGCAGCCAAGACAGCTCCTACGAGCAGTACTTC.